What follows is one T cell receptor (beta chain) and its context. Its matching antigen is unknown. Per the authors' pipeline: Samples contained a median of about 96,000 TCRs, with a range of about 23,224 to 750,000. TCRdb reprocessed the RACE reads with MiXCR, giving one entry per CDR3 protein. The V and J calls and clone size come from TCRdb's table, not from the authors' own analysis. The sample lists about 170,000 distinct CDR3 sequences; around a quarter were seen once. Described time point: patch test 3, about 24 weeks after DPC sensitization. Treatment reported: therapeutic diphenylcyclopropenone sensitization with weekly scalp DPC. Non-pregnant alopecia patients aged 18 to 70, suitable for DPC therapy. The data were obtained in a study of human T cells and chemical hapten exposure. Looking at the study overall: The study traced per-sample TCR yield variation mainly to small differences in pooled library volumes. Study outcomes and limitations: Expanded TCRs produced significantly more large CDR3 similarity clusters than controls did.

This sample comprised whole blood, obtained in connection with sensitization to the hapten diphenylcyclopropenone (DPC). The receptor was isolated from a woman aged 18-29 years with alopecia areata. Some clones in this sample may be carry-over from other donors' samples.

The CDR3 nucleotides read TGTGCCAGCAGTTCCTTTGCGGGGGGGGCTTGGGAGACCCAGTACTTC. Translating gives CASSSFAGGAWETQYF. This rearrangement joins TRBV27 to TRBJ2-5; TRBD2 matches 9 bases. Unmatched junction bases numbered 11, after V lost 4 bases and J lost 5 bases. Germline assignment: CDR1 MNHEY and CDR2 SMNVEV (reference sequence). The length of the CDR3 is 16 residues.